The 30 T cell receptor beta chains presented below share a single source sample, sequenced in a study of CD8+CD57+ T cells in acquired aplastic anemia. The template for TCR beta VDJ and CDR3 sequence profiling was genomic DNA. TCRdb used MiXCR to reprocess the reads, holding one entry per CDR3 protein. Among hundreds of thousands of distinct CDR3 sequences listed, under 80% were seen once. Specimen: sorted CD4+, CD8+, or CD8+CD57+ T cells (not recorded which) from PBMCs. These receptors were taken from a human donor in good health, serving as a control.

This chain uses TRBV7-4 with TRBJ2-7; no clear D. The CDR3 consists of 15 residues. V lost 5 bases and J 13 bases, leaving 27 bases between the germline ends. Germline CDR1 SGHVT, CDR2 SQSDAQ. CDR3 DNA: TGTGCCAGCAGCGGAAAGACAAGTACCTACGAGCAGTACTACTTC. Translating gives CASSGKTSTYEQYYF. Full variable domain (remainder filled in from reference TRBV7-4 and TRBJ2-7): GAGVSQSPRYKVAKRGRDVALRCDSISGHVTLYWYRQTLGQGSEVLTYSQSDAQRDKSGRPSGRFSAERPERSVSTLKIQRTEQGDSAVYLCASSGKTSTYEQYYFGPGTRLTVT.

This chain uses TRBV15 with TRBJ2-5; D is perhaps TRBD2 (6 bases). The germline gives CDR1 LNHNV, CDR2 YYDKDF (reference sequence). This CDR3 spans 14 amino acids. V was clipped by 5 bases and J by 4 bases, with 14 bases between them. CDR3 nucleotides: TGTGCCACCAGCGAGGGGAGGTACACAGAGACCCAGTACTTC. The encoded protein is CATSEGRYTETQYF.

Concerning this clonotype: A junction end diverges from the germline sequence, so it may reflect a read error. This chain joins TRBV29-1 and TRBJ2-3; D might be TRBD2 (5 bases). The CDR3 covers 12 residues. Germline V gene sequence: CDR1 SQVTM, CDR2 ANQGSEA. In nucleotides, the CDR3 is TGCAGCGTTGCTAGCCCCACAGATACGCAGTATTGG. Residues: CSVASPTDTQYW.

The chain combines TRBV4-3 with TRBJ2-3; TRBD1 or TRBD2 may be the D gene (6 bases each). Per germline, CDR1 LGHNA and CDR2 YSLEER. The V and J ends lost 4 bases and 8 bases respectively, with 25 bases between them. The CDR3 is 17 residues long. CDR3 sequence: CASSPPRDSYRAGTQYF. The CDR3 bases are TGCGCCAGCAGCCCACCCCGGGACTCGTACAGGGCAGGTACGCAGTATTTT.

Notes on this clonotype: A junction boundary mismatches the germline segment, possibly from a read error. V gene TRBV7-2 combines with J gene TRBJ2-3; D remains ambiguous. The DNA matches TRBJ1-4 better at its end, which makes the J call doubtful. CDR1 and CDR2 (germline): SGHTA, FQGNSA. CDR3 length: 14 residues. The DNA of the CDR3 is TGCGCCAGCAGCTTAGGGCGGGGTGATGAAAAACTGTTTTTT. Its translation is CASSLGRGDEKLFF.

The chain's CDR3 is CSARAGGLADTQYF. As DNA, the CDR3 is TGCAGTGCTAGAGCGGGGGGGCTCGCAGATACGCAGTATTTT. V usage is TRBV20-1 and J usage is TRBJ2-3, with 8 positions matching TRBD2. The CDR3 is 14 residues long. V dropped 1 base and J dropped 4; count of bases not matched to a gene: 4. Germline-derived CDR1 and CDR2 are DFQATT and SNEGSKA (reference sequence).

This clonotype was seen just once. V is TRBV16 and J is TRBJ2-5; maybe TRBD1 (8 bases). Trimming pared 4 bases from V and 4 bases from J, leaving 13 bases between. Germline V CDR1 and CDR2: KGHSY, FQNENV. This CDR3 is built from 14 residues. The CDR3 reads CASSRGGQAETQYF. Written as DNA, the CDR3 is TGTGCCAGCAGCCGCGGGGGACAGGCAGAGACCCAGTACTTC.

On this clonotype: Sequence at one end of the junction differs from germline and may be a read error. The gene calls are TRBV7-9 and TRBJ1-6, with unresolved D. The CDR3 spans 16 residues. Looked up from germline, CDR1 is SEHNR and CDR2 is FQNEAQ (reference sequence). This chain's CDR3 is CATSRDRWVPNSPLHF. The CDR3 DNA follows: TGTGCCACCAGCAGAGATCGTTGGGTCCCCAATTCACCCCTCCACTTT.

To note about this clonotype: One end of the junction fails to match germline, which may point to a read error. The chain recombines TRBV7-9 with TRBJ2-7, with D perhaps given as TRBD1 or TRBD2 (5 bases each). The germline V gene has CDR1 SEHNR and CDR2 FQNEAQ (reference sequence). CDR3 length: 14 residues. As DNA, the CDR3 is TGTGCCAGCAGCCCGAGAGCGGACACCGAGGAGCTGTATTTC. It encodes CASSPRADTEELYF.

The chain combines TRBV7-9 with TRBJ2-3; TRBD2 agrees at 9 bases. Looked up from germline, CDR1 is SEHNR and CDR2 is FQNEAQ (reference sequence). This CDR3 has 16 residues. Trimming removed 1 base from V and 1 base from J; junction bases left unmatched: 3. The CDR3 sequence: CASSLGASGGTDTQYF. CDR3 in DNA: TGTGCCAGCAGCTTAGGGGCTAGCGGGGGCACAGATACGCAGTATTTT. Looking up the rest from reference TRBV7-9 and TRBJ2-3 gives the full variable domain: DTGVSQNPRHKITKRGQNVTFRCDPISEHNRLYWYRQTLGQGPEFLTYFQNEAQLEKSRLLSDRFSAERPKGSFSTLEIQRTEQGDSAMYLCASSLGASGGTDTQYFGPGTRLTVL.

The V call is TRBV20-1, the J call TRBJ1-1, with 11 bases identical to TRBD1. Germline V CDR1 and CDR2: DFQATT, SNEGSKA (reference sequence). The CDR3 has 13 residues. The ends lost 6 bases at V and 4 bases at J; junction bases unmatched: 4. For the CDR3, the DNA is TGCAGTGCGGGCGGGACAGGGGGCACTGAAGCTTTCTTT. It codes for CSAGGTGGTEAFF.

The chain recombines TRBV5-1 with TRBJ2-7; D is ambiguous. The ends were cut back, 4 bases at V and 2 bases at J, with 10 bases in the middle. The CDR3 has 13 residues. Looked up from germline, CDR1 is SGHRS and CDR2 is YFSETQ. The CDR3 is CASSPEGPYEQYF. CDR3 bases: TGCGCCAGCAGCCCGGAAGGGCCCTACGAGCAGTACTTC.

A remark on this clonotype: A read error is possible here, since a much larger clone lies one base away. The rearrangement links TRBV6-2 or TRBV6-3 to TRBJ1-1; 8 bases align to TRBD1. The germline gives CDR1 MNHEY, CDR2 SVGEGT. The CDR3 totals 15 residues. The CDR3 spells CASGYSSGGLTEAFF. CDR3 bases: TGTGCCAGCGGTTACTCTTCAGGGGGCTTAACTGAAGCTTTCTTT.

The genes are TRBV5-8 and TRBJ1-6, with 7 bases lining up with TRBD1. The V segment lost 3 bases and the J segment 11 bases; nucleotides outside the gene matches: 2. Germline CDR1 reads SGHTS; CDR2 reads YDEGEE. The CDR3 contains 12 residues. The CDR3 protein is CASSSRGTPLHF. For the CDR3, the DNA is TGTGCCAGCAGCTCCAGGGGGACACCCCTCCACTTT.

A note on this clonotype: Since no conserved phenylalanine or tryptophan closes the CDR3, a read error is the likely cause. The DNA is left out, because the CDR3 cannot be placed on it with certainty; the CDR3 is given as TCRdb lists it. The V call is TRBV19, the J call TRBJ2-5; the listed D gene, TRBD1, was not tested against the DNA. The CDR3 length equals 13 residues, ends included. Germline lookup yields CDR1 LNHDA and CDR2 SQIVND (reference sequence). CDR3 region: CASRGTGEAFFEQ.

Of note for this clonotype: A single base separates this from a much larger clone, so it may be a read error. The chain has TRBV6-2 or TRBV6-3 and TRBJ2-3; D may be TRBD2 (6 bases). The length of the CDR3 is 16 residues. Germline assignment: CDR1 MNHEY and CDR2 SVGEGT. The V gene lost 2 bases and the J gene lost 5 bases, with 17 bases spanning the gap. The chain's CDR3 is CASSYPLPGAGDTQYF. The DNA of the CDR3 is TGTGCCAGCAGTTACCCGCTCCCGGGAGCGGGAGATACGCAGTATTTT.

The rearrangement uses TRBV27 and TRBJ1-4; 9 bases agree with TRBD1. The CDR3 totals 14 residues. V gave up 5 bases and J gave up 8 bases; unmatched junction bases: 6. Per germline, CDR1 MNHEY and CDR2 SMNVEV (reference sequence). CDR3 sequence reads: CASSNRGRGEKLFF. CDR3 bases: TGTGCCAGCAGTAACAGGGGGCGCGGCGAAAAACTGTTTTTT. The whole variable domain, filled in from reference TRBV27 and TRBJ1-4, reads EAQVTQNPRYLITVTGKKLTVTCSQNMNHEYMSWYRQDPGLGLRQIYYSMNVEVTDKGDVPEGYKVSRKEKRNFPLILESPSPNQTSLYFCASSNRGRGEKLFFGSGTQLSVL.

This clonotype was seen repeatedly, ten times or more. The chain is built from TRBV7-8 and TRBJ2-7; D not resolved. The germline V and J ends were trimmed by 1 base and 2 bases, with 9 bases remaining between them. The CDR3 totals 14 residues. Germline V lookup: CDR1 SGHVS, CDR2 FQNEAQ. CDR3 nucleotide sequence: TGTGCCAGCAGCTTAGAGCGTGGCACCTACGAGCAGTACTTC. This gives the protein CASSLERGTYEQYF.

Points on this clonotype: This may be a read error: a much more frequent sequence differs by one nucleotide. A read error is likely, as this CDR3 ends without the conserved phenylalanine or tryptophan. The chain uses TRBV30 and TRBJ2-7; maybe TRBD1 (5 bases). The CDR3 runs to 12 residues. The germline V gene has CDR1 GTSNPN and CDR2 SVGIG (reference sequence). V lost 0 bases and J lost 4, with 7 bases in between. CDR3 bases: TGTGCCTGGAGTGTACAGGCATACGAGCAGTACCTC. Translated, it gives CAWSVQAYEQYL.

This clonotype was counted many times. The genes are TRBV5-6 and TRBJ2-2, with D uncertain. Trimming pared 0 bases from V and 5 bases from J, leaving 8 bases between. Looked up from germline, CDR1 is SGHDT and CDR2 is YYEEEE. The CDR3 contains 14 residues. Written as DNA, the CDR3 is TGTGCCAGCAGCTTGGCAAGGGCAACCGGGGAGCTGTTTTTT. This gives the protein CASSLARATGELFF.

Notes on this clonotype: One end of the junction fails to match germline, which may point to a read error. The chain employs TRBV11-2 and TRBJ1-2; D gene unclear. CDR3 length: 14 amino acids. The germline V gene has CDR1 SGHAT and CDR2 FQNNGV. The CDR3 bases are TGTGCCAGCAGGTTGGGCCCTGGTAGGTTTCGATACACATTC. It specifies CASRLGPGRFRYTF.

As for this clonotype: The junction departs from the called germline gene at one end, perhaps through a read error. The chain links TRBV7-6 to TRBJ1-2; 10 nucleotides align to TRBD1. This CDR3 is built from 14 residues. Germline CDR1 SGHVS, CDR2 FNYEAQ. Written as DNA, the CDR3 is TGTGCCAGCAGCGTGGGACAGGGGCACAGCGGCTACACGTTC. This sequence encodes CASSVGQGHSGYTF.

The chain joins TRBV5-1 to TRBJ1-2; 10 bases fit TRBD1. Germline lookup yields CDR1 SGHRS and CDR2 YFSETQ. V lost 3 bases to trimming and J lost 12 bases; unmatched junction nucleotides: 11. This CDR3 is built from 14 residues. The chain's CDR3 is CASSWTGGSSGNTF. The CDR3 nucleotides are TGCGCCAGCAGCTGGACAGGGGGGTCCTCTGGAAACACCTTC.

As for this clonotype: Mismatch with germline at one junction end may stem from a read error. The chain couples TRBV2 to TRBJ2-3; tentative D call: TRBD1 (6 bases). The CDR3 spans 15 residues. Germline CDR1 is SNHLY and CDR2 is FYNNEI. CDR3 sequence reads: CASTMGQGSSFTQYF. The CDR3 bases are TGTGCCAGCACCATGGGCCAGGGGAGCTCCTTTACGCAATATTTT.

The gene calls are TRBV5-8 and TRBJ2-2, with D unclear. Germline CDR1 and CDR2: SGHTS and YDEGEE. The CDR3 totals 15 residues. Deletions cut 5 bases from V and 0 bases from J, with 11 bases between. The CDR3 DNA sequence: TGTGCCAGCAGTGGCAAGACAACGAACACCGGGGAGCTGTTTTTT. Its protein is CASSGKTTNTGELFF.

V gene TRBV2 combines with J gene TRBJ1-2; TRBD1 matches at 7 bases. The germline V gene has CDR1 SNHLY and CDR2 FYNNEI. CDR3 length equals 15 residues. V lost 6 bases, J lost 8 bases, and 15 bases stayed unmatched. This CDR3 is CASSEGAEQQNGYTF. CDR3 bases: TGTGCCAGCAGCGAGGGGGCCGAACAGCAAAACGGCTACACCTTC.

This clonotype has a count of ten or more. The J gene is TRBJ2-7, the V gene TRBV20-1, with 8 bases lining up with TRBD2. The germline V gene has CDR1 DFQATT and CDR2 SNEGSKA (reference sequence). CDR3 length: 14 residues. Trimming at V came to 7 bases and at J to 1 base, leaving 9 bases not matched to a gene. The CDR3 spells CSGRTSRPSYEQYF. The CDR3 nucleotides are TGCAGTGGCCGGACTAGCCGACCATCCTACGAGCAGTACTTC.

The genes are TRBV24-1 and TRBJ2-3, with 7 bases fitting TRBD1. The V gene end was trimmed by 4 bases and the J gene end by 0 bases; junction bases not matched to a gene: 6. CDR1 KGHDR and CDR2 SFDVKD come from the germline V gene. The CDR3 length is 16 residues. The CDR3 sequence: CATSDQGQASTDTQYF. For the CDR3, the DNA is TGTGCCACCAGTGACCAAGGACAGGCCAGCACAGATACGCAGTATTTT.

The chain is built from TRBV7-8 and TRBJ2-2, with 7 positions matching TRBD2. The CDR3 contains 14 residues. Unmatched junction bases numbered 8, after V lost 0 bases and J lost 13 bases. CDR1 and CDR2 (germline): SGHVS, FQNEAQ. CDR3 residues: CASSLAWRRGRLFF. CDR3 in DNA: TGTGCCAGCAGCTTAGCGTGGAGGCGCGGGAGGCTGTTTTTT.

The chain has TRBV5-6 and TRBJ2-7; D gene unclear. This CDR3 has 15 residues. CDR1 is SGHDT and CDR2 is YYEEEE in the germline V gene. Trimming left V 8 bases short and J 2 bases short, with 20 bases between. The DNA for the CDR3 is TGTGCCAGGATCAAGTGCCGGCGCGGACCCTACGAGCAGTACTTC. It codes for CARIKCRRGPYEQYF.